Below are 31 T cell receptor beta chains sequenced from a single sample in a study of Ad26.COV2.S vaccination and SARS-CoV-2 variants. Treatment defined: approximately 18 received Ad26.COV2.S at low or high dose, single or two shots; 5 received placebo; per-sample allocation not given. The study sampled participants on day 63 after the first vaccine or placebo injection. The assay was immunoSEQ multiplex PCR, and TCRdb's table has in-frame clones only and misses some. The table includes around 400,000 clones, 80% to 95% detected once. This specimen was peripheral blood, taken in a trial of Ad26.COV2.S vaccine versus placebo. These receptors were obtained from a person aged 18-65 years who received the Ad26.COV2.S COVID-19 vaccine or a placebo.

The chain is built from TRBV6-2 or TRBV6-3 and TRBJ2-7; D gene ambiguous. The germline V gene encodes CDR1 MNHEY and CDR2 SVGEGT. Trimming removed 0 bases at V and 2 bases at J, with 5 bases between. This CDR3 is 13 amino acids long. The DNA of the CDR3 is TGTGCCAGCAGTTACTCCCAAACCTACGAGCAGTACTTC. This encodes CASSYSQTYEQYF.

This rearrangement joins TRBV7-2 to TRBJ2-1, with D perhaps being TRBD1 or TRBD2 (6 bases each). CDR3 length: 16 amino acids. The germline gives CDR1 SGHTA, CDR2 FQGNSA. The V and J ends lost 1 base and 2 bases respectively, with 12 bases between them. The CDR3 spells CASSLEGGRAYNEQFF. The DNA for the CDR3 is TGTGCCAGCAGCTTAGAGGGGGGCAGGGCCTACAATGAGCAGTTCTTC.

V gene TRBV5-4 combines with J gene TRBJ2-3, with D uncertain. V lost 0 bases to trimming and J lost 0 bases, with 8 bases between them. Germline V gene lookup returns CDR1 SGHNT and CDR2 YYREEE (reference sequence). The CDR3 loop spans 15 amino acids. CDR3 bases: TGTGCCAGCAGCTTGGCGGGCGGAAGCACAGATACGCAGTATTTT. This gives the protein CASSLAGGSTDTQYF.

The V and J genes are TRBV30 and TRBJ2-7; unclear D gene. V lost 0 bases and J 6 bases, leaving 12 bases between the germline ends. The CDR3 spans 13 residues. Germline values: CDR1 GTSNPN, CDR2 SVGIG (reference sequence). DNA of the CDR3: TGTGCCTGGAGTGTCGGTAGTTCTGGCGAGCAGTACTTC. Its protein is CAWSVGSSGEQYF.

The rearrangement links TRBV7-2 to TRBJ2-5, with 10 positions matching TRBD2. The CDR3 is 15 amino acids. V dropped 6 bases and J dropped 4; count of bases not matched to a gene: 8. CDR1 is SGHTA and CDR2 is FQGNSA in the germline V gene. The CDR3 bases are TGTGCCAGCAGTATAGCGGGAGGAATCGGAGAGACCCAGTACTTC. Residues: CASSIAGGIGETQYF.

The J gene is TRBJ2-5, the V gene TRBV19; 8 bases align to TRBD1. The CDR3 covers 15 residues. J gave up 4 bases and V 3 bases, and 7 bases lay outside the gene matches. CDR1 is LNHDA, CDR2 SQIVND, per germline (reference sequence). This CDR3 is CASSIGQGILETQYF. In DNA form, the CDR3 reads TGTGCCAGTAGTATCGGACAGGGAATTCTAGAGACCCAGTACTTC.

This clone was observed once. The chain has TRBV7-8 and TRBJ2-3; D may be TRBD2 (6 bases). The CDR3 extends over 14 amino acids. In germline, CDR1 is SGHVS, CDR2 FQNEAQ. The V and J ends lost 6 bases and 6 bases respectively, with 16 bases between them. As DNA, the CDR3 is TGTGCCAGCAGGCCGACTAGTCTATTGGATACGCAGTATTTT. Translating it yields CASRPTSLLDTQYF. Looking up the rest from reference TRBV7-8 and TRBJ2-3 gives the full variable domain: GAGVSQSPRYKVAKRGQDVALRCDPISGHVSLFWYQQALGQGPEFLTYFQNEAQLDKSGLPSDRFFAERPEGSVSTLKIQRTQQEDSAVYLCASRPTSLLDTQYFGPGTRLTVL.

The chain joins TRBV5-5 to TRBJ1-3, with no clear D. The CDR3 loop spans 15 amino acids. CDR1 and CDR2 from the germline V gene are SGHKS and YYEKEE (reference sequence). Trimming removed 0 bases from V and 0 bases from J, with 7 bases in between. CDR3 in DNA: TGTGCCAGCAGCTTGGATTGGAGCTCTGGAAACACCATATATTTT. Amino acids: CASSLDWSSGNTIYF.

The CDR3, as DNA: TGTGCCAGCAGCGAAGGGACCAGCTCCTACAATGAGCAGTTCTTC. Translated, it gives CASSEGTSSYNEQFF. The chain is built from TRBV5-4 and TRBJ2-1, with D perhaps given as TRBD1 or TRBD2 (5 bases each). Germline V gene lookup returns CDR1 SGHNT and CDR2 YYREEE (reference sequence). V lost 4 bases, J lost 0 bases, and 11 bases lay in between. CDR3 length equals 15 residues.

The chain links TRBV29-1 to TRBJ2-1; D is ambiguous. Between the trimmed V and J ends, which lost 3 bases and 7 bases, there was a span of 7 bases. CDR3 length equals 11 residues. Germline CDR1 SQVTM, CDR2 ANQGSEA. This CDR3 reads CSVERPNEQFF. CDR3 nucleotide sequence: TGCAGCGTTGAGAGGCCGAATGAGCAGTTCTTC.

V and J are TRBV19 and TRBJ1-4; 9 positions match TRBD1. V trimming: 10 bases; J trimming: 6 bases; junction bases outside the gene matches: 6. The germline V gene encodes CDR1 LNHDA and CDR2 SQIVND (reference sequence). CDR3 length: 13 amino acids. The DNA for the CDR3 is TGTGCCACCCTGCGACAGGGGGATGAAAAACTGTTTTTT. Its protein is CATLRQGDEKLFF. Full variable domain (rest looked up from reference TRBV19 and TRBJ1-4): DGGITQSPKYLFRKEGQNVTLSCEQNLNHDAMYWYRQDPGQGLRLIYYSQIVNDFQKGDIAEGYSVSREKKESFPLTVTSAQKNPTAFYLCATLRQGDEKLFFGSGTQLSVL.

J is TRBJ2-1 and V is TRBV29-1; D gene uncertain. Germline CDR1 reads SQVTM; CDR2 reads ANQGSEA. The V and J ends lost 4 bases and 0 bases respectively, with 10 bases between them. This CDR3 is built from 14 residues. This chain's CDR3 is CSVVPATSYNEQFF. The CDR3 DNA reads TGCAGCGTTGTTCCAGCGACCTCCTACAATGAGCAGTTCTTC.

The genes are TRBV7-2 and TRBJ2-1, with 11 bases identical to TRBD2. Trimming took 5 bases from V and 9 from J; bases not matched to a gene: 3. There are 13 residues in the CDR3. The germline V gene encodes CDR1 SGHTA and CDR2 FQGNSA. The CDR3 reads CASSATSGSEQFF. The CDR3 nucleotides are TGTGCCAGCAGCGCCACTAGCGGGAGTGAGCAGTTCTTC.

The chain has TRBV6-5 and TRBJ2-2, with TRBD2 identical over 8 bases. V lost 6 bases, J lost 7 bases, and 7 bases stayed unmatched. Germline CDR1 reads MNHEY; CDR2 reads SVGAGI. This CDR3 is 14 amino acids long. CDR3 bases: TGTGCCAGCAGCCGTATAGCGGGATTCGGGGAGCTGTTTTTT. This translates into CASSRIAGFGELFF.

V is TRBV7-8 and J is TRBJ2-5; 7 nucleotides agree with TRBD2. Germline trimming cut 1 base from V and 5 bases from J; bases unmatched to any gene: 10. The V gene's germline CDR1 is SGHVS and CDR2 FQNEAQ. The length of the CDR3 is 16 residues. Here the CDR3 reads CASSLVGRVGKETQYF. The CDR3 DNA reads TGTGCCAGCAGCTTAGTTGGGAGGGTGGGGAAGGAGACCCAGTACTTC.

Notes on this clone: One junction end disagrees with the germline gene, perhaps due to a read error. The CDR3 sequence: CASSSSLSNEQYF. The CDR3 coding sequence is TGTGCCAGCAGCTCCTCTCTCTCCAACGAGCAGTACTTC. The V call is TRBV7-9, the J call TRBJ2-7; D gene unclear. The CDR3 has 13 amino acids. Germline values: CDR1 SEHNR, CDR2 FQNEAQ (reference sequence).

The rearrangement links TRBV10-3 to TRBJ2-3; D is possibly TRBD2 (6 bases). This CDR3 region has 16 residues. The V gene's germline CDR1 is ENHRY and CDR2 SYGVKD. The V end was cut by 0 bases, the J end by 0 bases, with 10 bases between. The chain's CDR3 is CAISESGGDSTDTQYF. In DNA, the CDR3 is TGTGCCATCAGTGAGTCAGGCGGGGATAGCACAGATACGCAGTATTTT.

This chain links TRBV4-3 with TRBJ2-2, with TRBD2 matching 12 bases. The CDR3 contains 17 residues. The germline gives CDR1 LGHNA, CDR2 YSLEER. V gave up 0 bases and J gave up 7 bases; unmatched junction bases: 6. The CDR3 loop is CASSQDFRLAGVGELFF. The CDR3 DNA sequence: TGCGCCAGCAGCCAAGATTTCAGACTAGCGGGAGTCGGGGAGCTGTTTTTT.

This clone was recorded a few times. Here the CDR3 DNA reads TGTGCCAGCAGTTACGCTGGGGGGATCTATCAGCCCCAGCATTTT. Its translation: CASSYAGGIYQPQHF. The chain recombines TRBV6-6 with TRBJ1-5, with a tentative D call TRBD1 (5 bases). CDR3 length: 15 amino acids. Germline V CDR1 and CDR2: MNHNY, SVGAGI (reference sequence). V was cut by 2 bases and J by 5 bases, with 13 bases left in between.

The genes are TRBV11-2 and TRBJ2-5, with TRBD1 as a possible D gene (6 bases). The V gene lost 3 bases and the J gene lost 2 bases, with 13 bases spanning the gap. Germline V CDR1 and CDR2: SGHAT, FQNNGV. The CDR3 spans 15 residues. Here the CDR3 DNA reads TGTGCCAGCAGCTTCTCCGGACAGACACAAGAGACCCAGTACTTC. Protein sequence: CASSFSGQTQETQYF. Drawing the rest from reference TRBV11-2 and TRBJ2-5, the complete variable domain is EAGVAQSPRYKIIEKRQSVAFWCNPISGHATLYWYQQILGQGPKLLIQFQNNGVVDDSQLPKDRFSAERLKGVDSTLKIQPAKLEDSAVYLCASSFSGQTQETQYFGPGTRLLVL.

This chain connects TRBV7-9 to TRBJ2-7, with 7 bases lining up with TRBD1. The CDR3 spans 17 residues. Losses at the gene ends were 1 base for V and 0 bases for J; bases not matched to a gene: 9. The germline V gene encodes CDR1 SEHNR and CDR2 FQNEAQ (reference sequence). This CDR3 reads CASSLVLGQHFSYEQYF. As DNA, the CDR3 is TGTGCCAGCAGCTTAGTCCTGGGACAGCATTTCTCCTACGAGCAGTACTTC.

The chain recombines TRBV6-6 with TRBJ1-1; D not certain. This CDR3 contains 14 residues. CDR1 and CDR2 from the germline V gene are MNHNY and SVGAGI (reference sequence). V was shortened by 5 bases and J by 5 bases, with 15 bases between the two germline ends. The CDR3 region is CASSTRRGGTEAFF. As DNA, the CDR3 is TGTGCCAGCAGTACCCGACGAGGTGGGACTGAAGCTTTCTTT.

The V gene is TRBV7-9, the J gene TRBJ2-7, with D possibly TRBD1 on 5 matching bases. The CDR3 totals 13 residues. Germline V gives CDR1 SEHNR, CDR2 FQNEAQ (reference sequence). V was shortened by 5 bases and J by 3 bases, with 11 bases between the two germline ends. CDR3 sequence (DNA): TGTGCCAGCAGCCCAGGACAATTCTACGAGCAGTACTTC. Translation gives CASSPGQFYEQYF.

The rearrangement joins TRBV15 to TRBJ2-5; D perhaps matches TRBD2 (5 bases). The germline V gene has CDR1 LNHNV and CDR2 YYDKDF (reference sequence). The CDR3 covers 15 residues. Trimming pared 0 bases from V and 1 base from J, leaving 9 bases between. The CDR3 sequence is CATSRDGLVQETQYF. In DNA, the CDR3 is TGTGCCACCAGCAGAGATGGACTGGTCCAAGAGACCCAGTACTTC.

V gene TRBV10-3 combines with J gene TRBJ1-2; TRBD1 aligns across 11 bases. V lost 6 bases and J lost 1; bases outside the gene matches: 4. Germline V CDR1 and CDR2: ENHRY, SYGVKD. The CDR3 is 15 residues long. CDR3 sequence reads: CAISRDRGNNYGYTF. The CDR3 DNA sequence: TGTGCCATCAGCCGGGACAGGGGGAATAACTATGGCTACACCTTC.

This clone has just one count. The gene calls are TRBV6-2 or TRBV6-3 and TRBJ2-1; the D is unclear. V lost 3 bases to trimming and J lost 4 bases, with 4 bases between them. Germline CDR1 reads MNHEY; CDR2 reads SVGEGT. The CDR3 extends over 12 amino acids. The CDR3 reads CASSYLYNEQFF. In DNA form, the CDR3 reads TGTGCCAGCAGTTATCTATACAATGAGCAGTTCTTC.

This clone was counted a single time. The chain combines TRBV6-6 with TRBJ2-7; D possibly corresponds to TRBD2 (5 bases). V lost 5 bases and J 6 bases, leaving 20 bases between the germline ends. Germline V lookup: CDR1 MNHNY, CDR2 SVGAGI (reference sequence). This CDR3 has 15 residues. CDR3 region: CASSPSNRGSGEQYF. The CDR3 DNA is TGTGCCAGCAGTCCTTCGAATCGGGGTTCGGGCGAGCAGTACTTC.

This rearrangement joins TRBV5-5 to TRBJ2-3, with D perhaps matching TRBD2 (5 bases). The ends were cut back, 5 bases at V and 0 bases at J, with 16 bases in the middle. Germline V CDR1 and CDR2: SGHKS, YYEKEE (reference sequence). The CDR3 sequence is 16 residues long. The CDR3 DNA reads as TGTGCCAGCAGTAGTGGACTGACCTCTAGCACAGATACGCAGTATTTT. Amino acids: CASSSGLTSSTDTQYF.

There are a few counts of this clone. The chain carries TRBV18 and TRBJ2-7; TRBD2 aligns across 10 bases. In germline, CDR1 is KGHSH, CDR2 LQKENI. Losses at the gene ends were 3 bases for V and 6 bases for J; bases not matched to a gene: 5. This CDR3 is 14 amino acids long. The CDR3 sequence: CASSPTGLAFEQYF. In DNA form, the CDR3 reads TGTGCCAGCTCACCTACGGGACTAGCGTTCGAGCAGTACTTC.

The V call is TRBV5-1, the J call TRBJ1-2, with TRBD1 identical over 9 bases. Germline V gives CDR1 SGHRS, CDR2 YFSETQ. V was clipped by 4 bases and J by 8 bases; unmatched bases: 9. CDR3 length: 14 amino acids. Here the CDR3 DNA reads TGCGCCAGCAGCGCAGGAAGGACAGGGGAAGGCTACACCTTC. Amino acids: CASSAGRTGEGYTF.

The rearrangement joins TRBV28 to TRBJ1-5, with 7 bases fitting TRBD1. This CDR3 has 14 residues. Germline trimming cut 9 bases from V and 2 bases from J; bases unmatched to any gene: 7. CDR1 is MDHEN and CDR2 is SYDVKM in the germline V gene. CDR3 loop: CASQNRGGNQPQHF. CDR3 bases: TGTGCCAGTCAGAACAGGGGAGGCAATCAGCCCCAGCATTTT.